These T cell receptor beta chains were read from a single sample in a study of T cells after yellow fever vaccination. TCRdb processed the 5' RACE reads anew with MiXCR; each CDR3 protein has one entry. This table holds a few hundred thousand distinct CDR3 sequences, roughly 4.8% found once. The starting material was CD4+ T cells sorted from PBMCs, obtained on the day of the yellow fever booster vaccination. These receptors originate from a man between 18 and 29 years old who received the YFV17D yellow fever vaccine. Both conserved end residues are part of each CDR3. A D gene is named only where the DNA matches it firmly. Size tells how often a clone was seen (once, few, many) or the class of an expanded clone, and some rows leave it out.

D gene,V gene,J gene,clone size,CDR3 DNA,CDR3 protein
TRBD1,TRBV9,TRBJ1-2,.,TGTGCCAGCAGCGATCGTCGGCCAGGGGGCACCTATGGCTACACCTTC,CASSDRRPGGTYGYTF
.,TRBV5-1,TRBJ2-2,few,TGCGCCAGCAGCTTGGTCGCTAGGGACGGGGAGCTGTTTTTT,CASSLVARDGELFF
.,TRBV18,TRBJ2-5,few,TGTGCCAGCTCACCATCGACGGGGGCCCAAGAGACCCAGTACTTC,CASSPSTGAQETQYF
.,TRBV6-5,TRBJ2-7,many,TGTGCCAGCAGCCGGGACGGGCCCTACGAGCAGTACTTC,CASSRDGPYEQYF
.,TRBV6-5,TRBJ2-3,many,TGTGCCAGCCGACTGAGCGATACGCAGTATTTT,CASRLSDTQYF
.,TRBV24-1,TRBJ2-2,many,TGTGCCGCTAATGGGGCGAACACCGGGGAGCTGTTTTTT,CAANGANTGELFF
TRBD1,TRBV4-3,TRBJ1-1,few,TGCGCCAGCAGCCAAGCCGTATGGGCAGGGGGCAGGACTGAAGCTTTCTTT,CASSQAVWAGGRTEAFF
TRBD1,TRBV12-3/TRBV12-4,TRBJ1-2,.,TGTGCCAGCATACGGACAGGCGTTAACTATGGCTACACCTTC,CASIRTGVNYGYTF
.,TRBV21-1,TRBJ1-5,many,TGTGCCAGCAGCAAAGTTCGAACAGGGAGCAATCAGCCCCAGCATTTT,CASSKVRTGSNQPQHF
.,TRBV4-3,TRBJ1-3,few,TGCGCCAGCAGCCAAGATCGGACAACTTGGGGTGGAAACACCATATATTTT,CASSQDRTTWGGNTIYF
.,TRBV6-5,TRBJ2-7,many,TGTGCCAGCGCGGACGCATCAGTGAACGAGCAGTACTTC,CASADASVNEQYF
.,TRBV2,TRBJ2-1,.,TGTGCCAGCAGTGGGCTAAGGGGGTCCAATGAGCAGTTCTTC,CASSGLRGSNEQFF
TRBD1,TRBV6-5,TRBJ2-1,.,TGTGCCAGCAGTAACCTCGGGACAGGGTCCTACAATGAGCAGTTCTTC,CASSNLGTGSYNEQFF
.,TRBV5-1,TRBJ2-2,many,TGCGCCAGCAGGGAGACAGGCGGGGAGCTGTTTTTT,CASRETGGELFF
.,TRBV9,TRBJ1-1,.,TGTGCCAGCAGCGTGACCGGGGGGAGCACTGAAGCTTTCTTT,CASSVTGGSTEAFF
.,TRBV6-1,TRBJ1-1,.,TGTGCCACGAACAGGGTGGGGAACACTGAAGCTTTCTTT,CATNRVGNTEAFF
.,TRBV5-1,TRBJ2-5,few,TGCGCCAGCAGCTTGATCCGCTCGGAGGAGACCCAGTACTTC,CASSLIRSEETQYF
.,TRBV5-8,TRBJ2-7,many,TGTGCCAGCAGACCAGGGGTCGGGGCTTTGTACGAGCAGTACTTC,CASRPGVGALYEQYF
.,TRBV18,TRBJ1-2,.,TGTGCCAGCTCACCTGCGGAGTATGGCTACACCTTC,CASSPAEYGYTF
TRBD1,TRBV9,TRBJ1-6,many,TGTGCCAGCAGCGAAGGACAGGGATGGAATTCACCCCTCCACTTT,CASSEGQGWNSPLHF
.,TRBV20-1,TRBJ1-2,many,TGCAGTGTCCTTCCGGGGACCTATGGCTACACCTTC,CSVLPGTYGYTF
TRBD1,TRBV18,TRBJ2-1,few,TGTGCCAGCTCACCACAGGGGGCTAGCTCCTACAATGAGCAGTTCTTC,CASSPQGASSYNEQFF
.,TRBV20-1,TRBJ2-3,few,TGCAGTGCTAGTCGTCGGGGCCTCACAGATACGCAGTATTTT,CSASRRGLTDTQYF
TRBD2,TRBV3-1,TRBJ2-4,.,TGTGCCAGCAGCCAGGGACTAGCGGGGGGGTCGGCCAAAAACATTCAGTACTTC,CASSQGLAGGSAKNIQYF
.,TRBV7-2,TRBJ2-6,few,TGTGCCAGCAGCTTAGGGCATGGGGCCAACGTCCTGACTTTC,CASSLGHGANVLTF
.,TRBV20-1,TRBJ2-3,few,TGCAGTGCTAGAGATTTGAGAGCGGCCACAGATACGCAGTATTTT,CSARDLRAATDTQYF
.,TRBV4-2,TRBJ1-2,.,TGTGCCAGCAGTCCGGCCGGTCCGGGCTATGGCTACACCTTC,CASSPAGPGYGYTF
.,TRBV6-2/TRBV6-3,TRBJ1-5,few,TGTGCCAGCAGTCCCGACGGATTCAATCAGCCCCAGCATTTT,CASSPDGFNQPQHF
.,TRBV2,TRBJ2-6,.,TGTGCCAGCACGGGGACCGGGGCCAACGTCCTGACTTTC,CASTGTGANVLTF
.,TRBV9,TRBJ1-3,few,TGTGCCAGCAGCTCCCGGCCGGCTGGAAACACCATATATTTT,CASSSRPAGNTIYF
.,TRBV11-2,TRBJ2-3,few,TGTGCCAGCAGCTTAGATCGGGCAGGGTGGGGAGATACGCAGTATTTT,CASSLDRAGWGDTQYF
.,TRBV5-1,TRBJ2-2,many,TGCGCCAGCAGTGAACAGGGGAACACCGGGGAGCTGTTTTTT,CASSEQGNTGELFF
.,TRBV20-1,TRBJ1-1,many,TGCAGTGCTAGAGGCAGACAGAGTGGAAACACTGAAGCTTTCTTT,CSARGRQSGNTEAFF
.,TRBV9,TRBJ2-1,few,TGTGCCAGCAGCGTAGTAGGGACTGAGCAGTTCTTC,CASSVVGTEQFF
.,TRBV7-3,TRBJ2-1,.,TGTGCCAGCAGCCAATCAAGGGCCAACGATGAGCAGTTCTTC,CASSQSRANDEQFF
.,TRBV5-1,TRBJ2-2,few,TGCGCCAGCAGCTCCGGGACACAAAACACCGGGGAGCTGTTTTTT,CASSSGTQNTGELFF
.,TRBV7-7,TRBJ2-5,.,TGTGCTAGCACCCCTGATGGCGTTCAAGAGACCCAGTACTTC,CASTPDGVQETQYF
TRBD1,TRBV20-1,TRBJ1-2,few,TGCAGTGCAACAGGGGAATTAGATGGCTACACCTTC,CSATGELDGYTF
.,TRBV18,TRBJ1-1,few,TGTGCCAGCTCACCACCGTCCTTCGGGGGCACTGAAGCTTTCTTT,CASSPPSFGGTEAFF
TRBD2,TRBV7-2,TRBJ2-7,few,TGTGCCAGCAGCTTGGGGGGACTAGCTTCCGGCGAGCAGTACTTC,CASSLGGLASGEQYF
.,TRBV28,TRBJ1-4,.,TGTGCCAGCAGTTTTTTGGGCTTAGAACTGTTTTTT,CASSFLGLELFF
.,TRBV10-3,TRBJ1-1,few,TGTGCCATCAGCACTACGAACACTGAAGCTTTCTTT,CAISTTNTEAFF
.,TRBV20-1,TRBJ2-5,many,TGCAGTGCTAGGGGTGGGGGACAAGAGACCCAGTACTTC,CSARGGGQETQYF
.,TRBV6-5,TRBJ2-7,.,TGTGCCAGCAGTTACTCGAAATGGCCCGAGGAGCAGTACTTC,CASSYSKWPEEQYF
.,TRBV30,TRBJ2-3,few,TGTGCCTGGAGTGTACAACTGGGGGTCGGCGGTACGCAGTATTTT,CAWSVQLGVGGTQYF
.,TRBV5-1,TRBJ1-2,few,TGCGCCAGCAGCGGAGACTTAACATGGGGCTATGGCTACACCTTC,CASSGDLTWGYGYTF
TRBD1,TRBV20-1,TRBJ1-4,few,TGCAGTGCTAGAGCGGGGAGGGGACAGGGGGTCGAAAAACTGTTTTTT,CSARAGRGQGVEKLFF
.,TRBV3-1,TRBJ1-2,few,TGTGCCAGCAGCCAGGGGCAGTACTATGGCTACACCTTC,CASSQGQYYGYTF